The 20 T cell receptor beta chains reported below all come from one sample, sequenced in a study of beta chain features in type 1 diabetes. The sequenced template was cDNA made from the entire isolated RNA. TCRdb's table, derived via immunoSEQ multiplex PCR, lists solely in-frame clones and lacks some. This table has tens of thousands of clones, approximately 70% appearing once. The sequenced material came from Tregs from blood. These receptors were obtained from a woman aged 40-49 years in good health.

The CDR3 is CASSDRGGSGELFF. The CDR3 coding sequence is TGCGCCAGCAGTGACAGGGGCGGGTCCGGGGAGCTGTTTTTT. V usage is TRBV10-1 and J usage is TRBJ2-2; a weak D match, TRBD1 (6 bases). CDR3 length: 14 residues. Per germline, CDR1 WNHNN and CDR2 SYGVQD (reference sequence). Trimming left V 3 bases short and J 6 bases short, with 11 bases between.

The CDR3 is CASSLGLGGSDTGELFF. The CDR3 DNA reads TGTGCCAGCAGCTTGGGCTTAGGGGGTTCGGACACCGGGGAGCTGTTTTTT. V is TRBV5-4 and J is TRBJ2-2, with D maybe TRBD1 (6 bases). V lost 0 bases and J 3 bases, leaving 15 bases between the germline ends. The CDR3 contains 17 residues. Germline assignment: CDR1 SGHNT and CDR2 YYREEE (reference sequence).

The gene calls are TRBV5-6 and TRBJ2-3, with D possibly TRBD1 on 5 matching bases. From germline, CDR1 is SGHDT and CDR2 YYEEEE. Trimming took off 4 bases at V and 1 base at J, with 10 bases between the two ends. The CDR3 runs 14 residues. CDR3 amino acids: CASSPLTGTDTQYF. The DNA for the CDR3 is TGTGCCAGCAGCCCTCTGACAGGCACAGATACGCAGTATTTT.

V is TRBV18 and J is TRBJ2-1, with 8 bases lining up with TRBD2. CDR3 length: 15 amino acids. Germline CDR1 is KGHSH and CDR2 is LQKENI. With V trimmed by 3 bases and J by 3 bases, 4 bases remained unmatched. In nucleotides, the CDR3 is TGTGCCAGCTCACCCGGGGGGGTAAACTACAATGAGCAGTTCTTC. It specifies CASSPGGVNYNEQFF.

This sequence joins TRBV2 and TRBJ2-3; TRBD2 matches at 11 bases. Per germline, CDR1 SNHLY and CDR2 FYNNEI. The CDR3 spans 13 residues. The J segment lost 6 bases and the V segment lost 8 bases, leaving 4 bases of the junction unmatched. The CDR3 bases are TGTGCCAGCCGGACTAGCGGGCGGGATACGCAGTATTTT. Residues: CASRTSGRDTQYF.

The V call is TRBV7-2, the J call TRBJ2-3, with D possibly matching TRBD2 (7 bases). Trimming took 6 bases from V and 2 from J, leaving 18 bases between them. Germline CDR1 SGHTA, CDR2 FQGNSA. This CDR3 spans 16 amino acids. The CDR3 loop is CASRPLGGASTDTQYF. CDR3 nucleotides: TGTGCCAGCAGACCCCTGGGGGGGGCATCCACAGATACGCAGTATTTT.

The rearrangement uses TRBV7-9 and TRBJ2-3, with D tentatively TRBD1 (6 bases). This CDR3 is 15 amino acids long. Trimming stripped 5 bases from V and 2 bases from J, with 14 bases between. Germline assignment: CDR1 SEHNR and CDR2 FQNEAQ (reference sequence). The CDR3 loop reads CASSLLQGSTDTQYF. The CDR3 nucleotides read TGTGCCAGCAGCCTCCTACAGGGCTCCACAGATACGCAGTATTTT.

V usage is TRBV5-1 and J usage is TRBJ1-1; tentative D call: TRBD1 (6 bases). Trimming took off 5 bases at V and 6 bases at J, with 17 bases between the two ends. Germline V gives CDR1 SGHRS, CDR2 YFSETQ. The length of the CDR3 is 14 residues. This CDR3 reads CASRLLDRRAEAFF. The CDR3 DNA follows: TGCGCCAGCAGACTCTTGGACAGAAGAGCTGAAGCTTTCTTT.

The CDR3 bases are TGCAGTGCTCGGGAAAGTGGCATTCAGTACTTC. It yields the protein CSARESGIQYF. The chain has TRBV20-1 and TRBJ2-4; D might be TRBD2 (5 bases). V was pared by 5 bases and J by 9 bases, with 11 bases between. From germline, CDR1 is DFQATT and CDR2 SNEGSKA (reference sequence). CDR3 size: 11 residues.

The gene calls are TRBV29-1 and TRBJ2-1; the match to TRBD2 covers 10 bases. Germline CDR1 and CDR2: SQVTM and ANQGSEA. Trimming took 4 bases from V and 9 from J; bases not matched to a gene: 6. The CDR3 has 13 amino acids. The CDR3 sequence is CSVAGLANGEQFF. DNA of the CDR3: TGCAGCGTTGCGGGACTAGCGAACGGTGAGCAGTTCTTC.

V and J are TRBV19 and TRBJ2-2; TRBD2 aligns across 8 bases. This CDR3 region has 16 residues. V shed 7 bases, J shed 4 bases, and the junction held 11 bases outside the gene matches. The germline CDR1 and CDR2 sequences are LNHDA and SQIVND (reference sequence). The CDR3 reads CASTRRGGQGTGELFF. The CDR3 DNA is TGTGCCAGTACGAGACGGGGGGGCCAGGGCACCGGGGAGCTGTTTTTT.

The chain joins TRBV28 to TRBJ2-7; unclear D gene. There are 11 residues in the CDR3. V was trimmed by 2 bases and J by 4 bases, leaving 3 bases between them. Germline values: CDR1 MDHEN, CDR2 SYDVKM. CDR3 bases: TGTGCCAGCAGTTTACTTTACGAGCAGTACTTC. As protein: CASSLLYEQYF.

The rearrangement uses TRBV7-2 and TRBJ1-1; 10 bases are shared with TRBD1. The CDR3 consists of 18 residues. V was clipped by 1 base and J by 1 base; unmatched bases: 9. Looked up from germline, CDR1 is SGHTA and CDR2 is FQGNSA. The CDR3 sequence is CASSLVGLTGGPNTEAFF. The CDR3 region has the DNA TGTGCCAGCAGCTTAGTGGGATTGACAGGGGGCCCGAACACTGAAGCTTTCTTT.

CDR3 loop: CASSLRLGAVSYEQYF. DNA of the CDR3: TGTGCCAGCAGTTTACGGCTGGGGGCCGTGTCCTACGAGCAGTACTTC. V usage is TRBV27 and J usage is TRBJ2-7; tentative D call: TRBD1 (6 bases). From germline, CDR1 is MNHEY and CDR2 SMNVEV (reference sequence). V lost 2 bases and J 1 base, leaving 15 bases between the germline ends. The CDR3 sequence is 16 residues long.

The V and J genes are TRBV23-1 and TRBJ1-1; no clear D gene. TRBV23-1 is designated an ORF whose function remains uncertain. The V end lost 7 bases, the J end lost 0 bases, and 6 bases lay between the germline ends. The CDR3 is 12 residues long. Here the CDR3 reads CASKPMNTEAFF. DNA of the CDR3: TGCGCCAGCAAGCCCATGAACACTGAAGCTTTCTTT.

The genes are TRBV6-5 and TRBJ1-6; D is ambiguous. Trimming took 7 bases from V and 3 from J, leaving 10 bases between them. The V gene's germline CDR1 is MNHEY and CDR2 SVGAGI. This CDR3 has 14 amino acids. CDR3 sequence: CASKRTGYNSPLHF. The CDR3 nucleotides are TGTGCCAGCAAGCGCACGGGCTATAATTCACCCCTCCACTTT.

Written as DNA, the CDR3 is TGTGCCACCAGCAGAGTACGTGGCTCCCGGGGGTCCACAGATACGCAGTATTTT. It encodes CATSRVRGSRGSTDTQYF. This chain links TRBV15 with TRBJ2-3, with D possibly being TRBD2 (6 bases). CDR1 and CDR2 from the germline V gene are LNHNV and YYDKDF (reference sequence). V gave up 1 base and J gave up 2 bases, with 19 bases separating them. CDR3 length: 18 amino acids.

The genes are TRBV5-4 and TRBJ2-1; 9 bases are shared with TRBD2. This CDR3 is 16 amino acids long. In germline, CDR1 is SGHNT, CDR2 YYREEE (reference sequence). V shed 5 bases, J shed 2 bases, and the junction held 8 bases outside the gene matches. For the CDR3, the DNA is TGTGCCAGCAGTTATATAGCGGGGGCCCCCTACAATGAGCAGTTCTTC. This codes for CASSYIAGAPYNEQFF.

The chain combines TRBV7-6 with TRBJ2-5, with D possibly matching TRBD2 (6 bases). V shed 5 bases and J shed 1 base, with 14 bases lying between them. Germline CDR1 reads SGHVS; CDR2 reads FNYEAQ. This CDR3 has 15 amino acids. CDR3 sequence reads: CASSAGRPGQETQYF. The CDR3 DNA is TGTGCCAGCAGCGCGGGACGGCCGGGCCAAGAGACCCAGTACTTC.

The genes are TRBV2 and TRBJ1-6; 7 nucleotides match TRBD1. The CDR3 loop spans 14 amino acids. Unmatched junction bases numbered 19, after V lost 9 bases and J lost 17 bases. Germline V gene sequence: CDR1 SNHLY, CDR2 FYNNEI. The CDR3 DNA sequence: TGTGCCAGAGGACAGGTTGGCGGGCCCGTCGATGTCCACTTT. It translates to CARGQVGGPVDVHF.